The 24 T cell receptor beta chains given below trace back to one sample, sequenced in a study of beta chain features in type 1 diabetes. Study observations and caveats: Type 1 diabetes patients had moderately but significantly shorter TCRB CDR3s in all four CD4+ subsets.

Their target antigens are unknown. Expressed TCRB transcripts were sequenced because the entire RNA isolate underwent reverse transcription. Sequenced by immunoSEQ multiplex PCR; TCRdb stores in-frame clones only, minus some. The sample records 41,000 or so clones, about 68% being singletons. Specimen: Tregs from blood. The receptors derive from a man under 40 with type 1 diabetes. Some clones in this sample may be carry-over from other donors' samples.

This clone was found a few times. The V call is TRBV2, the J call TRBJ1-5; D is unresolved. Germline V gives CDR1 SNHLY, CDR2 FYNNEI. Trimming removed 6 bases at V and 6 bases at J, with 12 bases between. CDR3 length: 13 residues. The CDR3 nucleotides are TGTGCCAGCAGGGATAGACAAGCTCAGCCCCAGCATTTT. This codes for CASRDRQAQPQHF.

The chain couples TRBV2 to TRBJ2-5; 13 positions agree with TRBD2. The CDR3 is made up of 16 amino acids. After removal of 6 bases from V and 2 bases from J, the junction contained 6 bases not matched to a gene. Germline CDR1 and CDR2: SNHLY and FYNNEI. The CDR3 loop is CASRGLAGVGQETQYF. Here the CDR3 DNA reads TGTGCCAGCAGAGGACTAGCGGGAGTGGGTCAAGAGACCCAGTACTTC.

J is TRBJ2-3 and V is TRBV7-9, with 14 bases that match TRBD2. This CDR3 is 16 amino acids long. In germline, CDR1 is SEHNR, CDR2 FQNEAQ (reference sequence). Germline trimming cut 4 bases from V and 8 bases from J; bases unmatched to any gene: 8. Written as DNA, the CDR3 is TGTGCCAGCAGCTCGACTAGCGGGGGGGGTTGGGTTACGCAGTATTTT. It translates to CASSSTSGGGWVTQYF.

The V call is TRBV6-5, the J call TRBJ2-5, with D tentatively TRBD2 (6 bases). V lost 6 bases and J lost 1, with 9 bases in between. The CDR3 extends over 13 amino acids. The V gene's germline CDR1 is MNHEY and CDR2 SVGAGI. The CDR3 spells CASSRTIQETQYF. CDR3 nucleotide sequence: TGTGCCAGCAGCAGGACTATCCAAGAGACCCAGTACTTC.

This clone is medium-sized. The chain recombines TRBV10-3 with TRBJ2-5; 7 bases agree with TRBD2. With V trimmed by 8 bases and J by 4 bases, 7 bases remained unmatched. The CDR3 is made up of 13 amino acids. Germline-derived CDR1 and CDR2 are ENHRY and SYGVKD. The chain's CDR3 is CAIGPGGSETQYF. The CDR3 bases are TGTGCCATCGGGCCGGGGGGATCAGAGACCCAGTACTTC.

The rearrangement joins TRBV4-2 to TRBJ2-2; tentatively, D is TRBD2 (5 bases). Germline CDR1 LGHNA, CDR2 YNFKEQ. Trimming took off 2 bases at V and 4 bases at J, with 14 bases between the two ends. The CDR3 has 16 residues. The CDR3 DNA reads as TGTGCCAGCAGCCAATCGGACTCGGGGATCACCGGGGAGCTGTTTTTT. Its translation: CASSQSDSGITGELFF.

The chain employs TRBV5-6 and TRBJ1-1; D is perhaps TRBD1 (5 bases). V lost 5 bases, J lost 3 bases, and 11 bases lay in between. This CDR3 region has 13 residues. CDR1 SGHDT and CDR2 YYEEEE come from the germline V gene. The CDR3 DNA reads TGTGCCAGCAGGCGTCAGGGTCACACTGAAGCTTTCTTT. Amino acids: CASRRQGHTEAFF. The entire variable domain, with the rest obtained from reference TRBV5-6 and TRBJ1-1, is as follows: DAGVTQSPTHLIKTRGQQVTLRCSPKSGHDTVSWYQQALGQGPQFIFQYYEEEERQRGNFPDRFSGHQFPNYSSELNVNALLLGDSALYLCASRRQGHTEAFFGQGTRLTVV.

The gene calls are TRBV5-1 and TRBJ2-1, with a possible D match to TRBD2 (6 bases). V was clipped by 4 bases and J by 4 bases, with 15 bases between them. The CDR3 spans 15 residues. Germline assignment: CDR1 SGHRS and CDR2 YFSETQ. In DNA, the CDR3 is TGCGCCAGCAGCGCGGGACTCTCAAATTACAATGAGCAGTTCTTC. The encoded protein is CASSAGLSNYNEQFF.

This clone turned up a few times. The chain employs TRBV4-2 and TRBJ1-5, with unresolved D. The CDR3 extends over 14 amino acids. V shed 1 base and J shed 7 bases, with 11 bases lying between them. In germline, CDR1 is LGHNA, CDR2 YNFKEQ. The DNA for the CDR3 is TGTGCCAGCAGCCAAGCGGGAATGGACCAGCCCCAGCATTTT. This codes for CASSQAGMDQPQHF.

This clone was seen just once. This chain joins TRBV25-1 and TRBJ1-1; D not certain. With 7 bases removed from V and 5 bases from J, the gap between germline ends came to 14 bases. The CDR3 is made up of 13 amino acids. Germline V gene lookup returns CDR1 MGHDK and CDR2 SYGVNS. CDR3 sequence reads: CASNQAGGTEAFF. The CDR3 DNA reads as TGTGCCAGCAACCAGGCGGGAGGTACTGAAGCTTTCTTT.

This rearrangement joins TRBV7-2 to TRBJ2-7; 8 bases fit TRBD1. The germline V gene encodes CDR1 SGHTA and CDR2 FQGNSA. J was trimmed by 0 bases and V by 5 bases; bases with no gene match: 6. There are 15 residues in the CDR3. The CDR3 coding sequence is TGTGCCAGCAGCCTCACAGGGGGGATCTCCTACGAGCAGTACTTC. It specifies CASSLTGGISYEQYF. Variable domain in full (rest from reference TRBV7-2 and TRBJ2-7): GAGVSQSPSNKVTEKGKDVELRCDPISGHTALYWYRQSLGQGLEFLIYFQGNSAPDKSGLPSDRFSAERTGGSVSTLTIQRTQQEDSAVYLCASSLTGGISYEQYFGPGTRLTVT.

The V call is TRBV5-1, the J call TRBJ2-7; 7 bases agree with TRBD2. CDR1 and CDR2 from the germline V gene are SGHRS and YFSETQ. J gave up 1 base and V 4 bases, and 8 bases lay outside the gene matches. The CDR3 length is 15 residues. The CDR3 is CASSAGLDGSYEQYF. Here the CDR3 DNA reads TGCGCCAGCAGCGCCGGACTAGACGGGTCCTACGAGCAGTACTTC.

The CDR3 spells CASSHPKSGTTNYGYTF. The DNA of the CDR3 is TGTGCCAGCAGCCACCCTAAATCCGGGACAACCAACTATGGCTACACCTTC. The chain combines TRBV4-2 with TRBJ1-2; a possible D gene is TRBD1 (6 bases). The germline V gene encodes CDR1 LGHNA and CDR2 YNFKEQ. Trimming removed 3 bases from V and 2 bases from J, with 19 bases in between. The CDR3 spans 17 residues.

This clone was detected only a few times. CDR3: CSVDRTNTGELFF. CDR3 DNA: TGCAGCGTTGACAGGACGAACACCGGGGAGCTGTTTTTT. The chain employs TRBV29-1 and TRBJ2-2; no reliable D call. The V end was cut by 3 bases, the J end by 0 bases, with 5 bases between. CDR3 size: 13 residues. In germline, CDR1 is SQVTM, CDR2 ANQGSEA.

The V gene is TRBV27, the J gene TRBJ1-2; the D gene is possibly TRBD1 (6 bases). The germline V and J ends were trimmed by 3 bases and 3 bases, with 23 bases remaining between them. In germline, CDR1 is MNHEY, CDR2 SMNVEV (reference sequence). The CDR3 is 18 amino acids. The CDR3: CASSLDYPTGHYDYGYTF. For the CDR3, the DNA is TGTGCCAGCAGTTTGGATTATCCGACGGGACATTATGACTATGGCTACACCTTC.

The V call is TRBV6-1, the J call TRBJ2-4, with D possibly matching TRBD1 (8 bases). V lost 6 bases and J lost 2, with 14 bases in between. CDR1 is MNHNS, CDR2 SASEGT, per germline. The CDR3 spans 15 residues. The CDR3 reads CASRQGGITKNIQYF. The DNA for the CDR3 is TGTGCCAGCAGACAGGGGGGGATTACCAAAAACATTCAGTACTTC.

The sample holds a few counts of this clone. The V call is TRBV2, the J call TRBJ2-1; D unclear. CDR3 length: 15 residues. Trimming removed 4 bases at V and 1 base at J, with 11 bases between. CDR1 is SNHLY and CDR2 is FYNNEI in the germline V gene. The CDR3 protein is CASSGAQWSYNEQFF. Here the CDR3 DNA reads TGTGCCAGCAGTGGTGCCCAGTGGTCCTACAATGAGCAGTTCTTC.

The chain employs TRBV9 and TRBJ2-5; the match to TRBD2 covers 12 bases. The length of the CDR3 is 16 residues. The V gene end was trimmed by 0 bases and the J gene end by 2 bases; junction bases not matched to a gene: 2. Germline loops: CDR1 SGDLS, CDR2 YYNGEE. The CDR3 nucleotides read TGTGCCAGCAGCGTAGGGACTAGCGGGGTACAAGAGACCCAGTACTTC. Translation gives CASSVGTSGVQETQYF.

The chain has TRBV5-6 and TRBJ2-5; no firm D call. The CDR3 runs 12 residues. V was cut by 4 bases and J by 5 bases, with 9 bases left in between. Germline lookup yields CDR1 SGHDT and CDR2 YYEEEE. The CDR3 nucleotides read TGTGCCAGCAGCATTGGGCCCGAGACCCAGTACTTC. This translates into CASSIGPETQYF.

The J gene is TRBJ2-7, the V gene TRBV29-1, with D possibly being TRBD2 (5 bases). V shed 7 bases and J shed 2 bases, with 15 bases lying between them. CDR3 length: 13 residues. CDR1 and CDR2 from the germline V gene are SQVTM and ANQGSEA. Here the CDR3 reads CSAAFEGAYEQYF. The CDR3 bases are TGCAGCGCGGCTTTCGAGGGAGCCTACGAGCAGTACTTC.

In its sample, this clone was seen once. CDR3 protein: CASSLDRDRGEQYF. CDR3 in DNA: TGTGCCAGCAGTTTAGACCGGGACAGGGGCGAGCAGTACTTC. The gene calls are TRBV27 and TRBJ2-7; 10 bases fit TRBD1. Germline trimming cut 2 bases from V and 6 bases from J; bases unmatched to any gene: 4. Germline V CDR1 and CDR2: MNHEY, SMNVEV (reference sequence). The CDR3 is made up of 14 amino acids.

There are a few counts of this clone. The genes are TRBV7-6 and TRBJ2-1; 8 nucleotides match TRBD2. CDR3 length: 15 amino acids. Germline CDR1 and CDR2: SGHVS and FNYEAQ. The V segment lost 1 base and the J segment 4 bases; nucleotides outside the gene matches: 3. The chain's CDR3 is CASSLVAGPYNEQFF. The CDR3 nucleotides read TGTGCCAGCAGCTTAGTAGCGGGACCATACAATGAGCAGTTCTTC. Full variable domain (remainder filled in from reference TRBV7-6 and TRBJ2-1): GAGVSQSPRYKVTKRGQDVALRCDPISGHVSLYWYRQALGQGPEFLTYFNYEAQQDKSGLPNDRFSAERPEGSISTLTIQRTEQRDSAMYRCASSLVAGPYNEQFFGPGTRLTVL.

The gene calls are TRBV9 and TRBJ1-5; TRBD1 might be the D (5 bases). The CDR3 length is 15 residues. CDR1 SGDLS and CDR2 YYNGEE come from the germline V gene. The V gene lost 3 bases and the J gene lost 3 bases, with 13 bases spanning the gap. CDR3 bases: TGTGCCAGCAGCGGGGGACTTGGAAACAATCAGCCCCAGCATTTT. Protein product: CASSGGLGNNQPQHF.

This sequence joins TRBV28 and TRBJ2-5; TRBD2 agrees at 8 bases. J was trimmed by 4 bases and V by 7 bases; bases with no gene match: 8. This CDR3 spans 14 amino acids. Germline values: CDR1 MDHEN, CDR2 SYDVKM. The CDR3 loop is CASTSGGRGETQYF. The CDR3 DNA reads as TGTGCCAGCACCTCGGGGGGGAGAGGAGAGACCCAGTACTTC.